This T cell receptor beta chain was sequenced during a study of blood T cell repertoires in COVID-19. This CDR3 is built from 15 residues. The trim removed 6 bases at V and 2 bases at J, leaving 4 bases unmatched. CDR1 is SNHLY and CDR2 is FYNNEI in the germline V gene. Method: immunoSEQ multiplex PCR; TCRdb's copy keeps in-frame clones and lacks some. The repertoire holds around 450,000 clones, around nine tenths seen once, with about 4.3% in the top ten. The gene calls are TRBV2 and TRBJ2-1, with TRBD1 matching over 10 bases. The sequence was obtained from a woman in her thirties with acute or convalescent COVID-19. The sequenced sample consisted of peripheral blood. The CDR3 loop reads CASRAGQGAYNEQFF. CDR3 bases: TGTGCCAGCAGAGCTGGACAGGGGGCCTACAATGAGCAGTTCTTC.